This T cell receptor beta chain is drawn from a study of read filtering for tumor transcriptome and immune sequencing. Every patient had bone marrow sampled while the disease was active. This clonotype was seen many times. From roughly 400 ng of RNA, a library with molecular barcoded alpha/delta and beta/gamma adaptors was made. TCRdb re-called the reads through MiXCR, storing one row per CDR3 protein. The repertoire includes about 58,000 distinct CDR3 sequences, roughly an eighth of them detected once, and roughly 17% sits in the top ten. The specimen sequenced was a population of CD138-negative cells sorted from bone marrow. This TCR derives from a donor aged 40 or over with multiple myeloma.

The CDR3, as DNA: TGCAGCGTTGAAAACCAGCAGAGTTACCCCGGGGAGCTGTTTTTT. This gives the protein CSVENQQSYPGELFF. The rearrangement joins TRBV29-1 to TRBJ2-2; D uncertain. Germline V CDR1 and CDR2: SQVTM, ANQGSEA. V lost 2 bases and J 6 bases, leaving 16 bases between the germline ends. CDR3 length equals 15 residues.